The 25 T cell receptor beta chains listed next were all sequenced from one sample in a study of blood T cells in healthy people across ages (dated by TCRdb to 2013 to 2016). Library creation used 5' RACE. TCRdb shows the sequencer as Illumina HiSeq 2500. A second PCR of roughly 6 to 11 cycles was run with a J-beta primer mix and a sample-barcoded 5' primer. TCRdb trimmed the raw reads at Q25, called clones with MiXCR and kept productive beta chains. Every entry covers one CDR3 protein and lists the most common genes and DNA from its rows. This sample gives roughly 1.6 million distinct CDR3 sequences in total; 34% of them show up just once. Clones ranked in the top ten supply about 10% of the sample. The sample was blood. All receptors come from a young woman in good health.

CDR3: CASSLAGLADTGELFF. CDR3 coding DNA: TGTGCCAGCAGCTTGGCGGGACTAGCGGACACCGGGGAGCTGTTTTTT. V gene TRBV5-6 combines with J gene TRBJ2-2; TRBD2 matches at 11 bases. Losses at the gene ends were 0 bases for V and 3 bases for J; bases not matched to a gene: 1. The CDR3 runs 16 residues. Germline lookup yields CDR1 SGHDT and CDR2 YYEEEE.

A few counts support this clonotype. The rearrangement links TRBV10-3 to TRBJ1-4; D is uncertain. V was pared by 3 bases and J by 10 bases, with 9 bases between. CDR1 is ENHRY, CDR2 SYGVKD, per germline. This CDR3 spans 12 amino acids. In DNA, the CDR3 is TGTGCCATCAGTGACGTCCGAGGAAAACTGTTTTTT. It encodes CAISDVRGKLFF.

This chain uses TRBV25-1 with TRBJ2-3; TRBD2 matches at 10 bases. With 1 base clipped from V and 2 bases from J, the junction kept 6 bases outside the gene matches. CDR1 and CDR2 (germline): MGHDK, SYGVNS. There are 17 residues in the CDR3. The CDR3 sequence is CASSESVTSGITDTQYF. The CDR3 region has the DNA TGTGCCAGCAGTGAATCTGTAACTAGCGGGATCACAGATACGCAGTATTTT.

This clonotype was seen only a few times. The chain is built from TRBV27 and TRBJ2-7, with TRBD2 identical over 9 bases. The CDR3 loop spans 15 amino acids. Germline V CDR1 and CDR2: MNHEY, SMNVEV (reference sequence). Trimming at V came to 7 bases and at J to 3 bases, leaving 10 bases not matched to a gene. This CDR3 reads CASKRVAGDVYEQYF. CDR3 coding DNA: TGTGCCAGCAAGAGGGTAGCGGGAGATGTCTACGAGCAGTACTTC.

V and J are TRBV6-5 and TRBJ1-5, with TRBD1 as a possible D gene (6 bases). The V and J ends lost 6 bases and 3 bases respectively, with 12 bases between them. CDR1 and CDR2 (germline): MNHEY, SVGAGI. The length of the CDR3 is 14 residues. CDR3 loop: CASRKRGDNQPQHF. DNA of the CDR3: TGTGCCAGCAGAAAAAGGGGGGACAATCAGCCCCAGCATTTT.

This clonotype was detected ten times or more. The chain couples TRBV6-5 to TRBJ2-4, with 8 bases aligning to TRBD1. Judging by the DNA end, TRBJ2-7 fits better; the J call may be wrong. The CDR3 is made up of 12 amino acids. Per germline, CDR1 MNHEY and CDR2 SVGAGI. The CDR3 DNA reads TGTGCCAGCAGTCAGACAGGGGCCGAGCAGTACTTC. This codes for CASSQTGAEQYF.

The chain employs TRBV9 and TRBJ2-3; D call uncertain. The CDR3 sequence is 14 residues long. The V gene lost 0 bases and the J gene lost 2 bases, with 7 bases spanning the gap. CDR1 is SGDLS, CDR2 YYNGEE, per germline. The CDR3 region has the DNA TGTGCCAGCAGCGTAGAGGCCCTCACAGATACGCAGTATTTT. This codes for CASSVEALTDTQYF.

The chain links TRBV19 to TRBJ2-3; 9 positions match TRBD1. Germline V gene lookup returns CDR1 LNHDA and CDR2 SQIVND (reference sequence). V lost 3 bases and J lost 1; bases outside the gene matches: 2. The CDR3 sequence is 15 residues long. The CDR3 loop reads CASSITGGGTDTQYF. As DNA, the CDR3 is TGTGCCAGTAGTATCACAGGGGGCGGCACAGATACGCAGTATTTT.

The chain is built from TRBV20-1 and TRBJ2-7, with a possible D match to TRBD2 (6 bases). Germline CDR1 reads DFQATT; CDR2 reads SNEGSKA (reference sequence). Trimming removed 0 bases from V and 5 bases from J, with 11 bases in between. The CDR3 runs 13 residues. This CDR3 is CSARDSRGNEQYF. The CDR3, as DNA: TGCAGTGCTAGAGACTCGCGGGGAAACGAGCAGTACTTC.

A few counts support this clonotype. This chain joins TRBV11-2 and TRBJ2-3; no reliable D call. The V gene lost 2 bases and the J gene lost 2 bases, with 17 bases spanning the gap. CDR3 size: 17 residues. Germline CDR1 SGHAT, CDR2 FQNNGV. The CDR3 region is CASSLPTRNGYTDTQYF. The CDR3 region has the DNA TGTGCCAGCAGCTTACCAACCCGGAACGGTTACACAGATACGCAGTATTTT.

This clonotype was observed a handful of times. This chain links TRBV29-1 with TRBJ2-2; tentative D call: TRBD1 (6 bases). This CDR3 is built from 14 residues. Trimming pared 6 bases from V and 7 bases from J, leaving 18 bases between. Looked up from germline, CDR1 is SQVTM and CDR2 is ANQGSEA. The chain's CDR3 is CSVYDLGAGGELFF. As DNA, the CDR3 is TGCAGCGTGTACGATCTGGGGGCCGGCGGGGAGCTGTTTTTT.

Only a few counts were recorded for this clonotype. The chain recombines TRBV27 with TRBJ2-7; D is possibly TRBD2 (6 bases). V lost 3 bases and J lost 6, with 12 bases in between. The CDR3 spans 13 residues. From germline, CDR1 is MNHEY and CDR2 SMNVEV (reference sequence). CDR3 loop: CASSLGGGCEQYF. The CDR3 bases are TGTGCCAGCAGTTTGGGGGGAGGCTGCGAGCAGTACTTC.

This clonotype was counted a few times. The chain is built from TRBV10-3 and TRBJ2-7; TRBD2 agrees at 10 bases. This CDR3 is built from 15 residues. J lost 0 bases, V lost 6 bases, and 5 bases had no gene match. Per the germline V gene, CDR1 is ENHRY and CDR2 is SYGVKD. CDR3 loop: CAISPSGGPSYEQYF. Written as DNA, the CDR3 is TGTGCCATCAGCCCTAGCGGGGGTCCCTCCTACGAGCAGTACTTC.

This clonotype was seen only a few times. An end of the junction does not agree with germline; a read error may underlie this. The chain combines TRBV6-2 or TRBV6-3 with TRBJ2-1, with TRBD2 matching 8 bases. The CDR3 runs to 16 residues. The V gene's germline CDR1 is MNHEY and CDR2 SVGEGT. For the CDR3, the DNA is TGTACCAGCAGTTATGCGGGGGGCCTAATATACAATGAGCAGTTCTTC. It encodes CTSSYAGGLIYNEQFF.

V and J are TRBV20-1 and TRBJ2-1, with a possible D match to TRBD2 (5 bases). Per germline, CDR1 DFQATT and CDR2 SNEGSKA (reference sequence). V gave up 0 bases and J gave up 0 bases, with 9 bases separating them. This CDR3 contains 15 residues. As DNA, the CDR3 is TGCAGTGCTAGAGATTGGGAGAGCTCCTACAATGAGCAGTTCTTC. This encodes CSARDWESSYNEQFF.

This clonotype appeared many times. V is TRBV5-1 and J is TRBJ2-6; D is uncertain. The CDR3 sequence is 15 residues long. V lost 0 bases, J lost 2 bases, and 6 bases lay in between. Looked up from germline, CDR1 is SGHRS and CDR2 is YFSETQ. The CDR3 nucleotides are TGCGCCAGCAGCTTGGACGGAACTGGGGCCAACGTCCTGACTTTC. It translates to CASSLDGTGANVLTF.

This clonotype was seen a handful of times. The chain uses TRBV7-2 and TRBJ1-2; D unclear. CDR3 length: 14 residues. Germline V lookup: CDR1 SGHTA, CDR2 FQGNSA. Trimming pared 3 bases from V and 2 bases from J, leaving 10 bases between. The CDR3 here is CASSFSRGNYGYTF. In nucleotides, the CDR3 is TGTGCCAGCAGCTTTTCTCGAGGGAACTATGGCTACACCTTC.

The CDR3 sequence: CAWSVPGRGQPQHF. The CDR3 bases are TGTGCCTGGAGTGTACCGGGGAGGGGTCAGCCCCAGCATTTT. V is TRBV30 and J is TRBJ1-5, with D possibly TRBD1 on 5 matching bases. Germline CDR1 GTSNPN, CDR2 SVGIG (reference sequence). The V and J ends lost 0 bases and 6 bases respectively, with 12 bases between them. The CDR3 sequence is 14 residues long.

The rearrangement links TRBV7-3 to TRBJ2-3, with D possibly being TRBD1 or TRBD2 (6 bases each). Germline V gene data show CDR1 as SGHTA and CDR2 as FQGTGA. Deletions cut 2 bases from V and 5 bases from J, with 11 bases between. The CDR3 sequence is 14 residues long. The CDR3 loop is CASSLEGGGDTQYF. Here the CDR3 DNA reads TGTGCCAGCAGCTTAGAGGGGGGCGGAGATACGCAGTATTTT. Complete variable domain (other parts from reference TRBV7-3 and TRBJ2-3): GAGVSQTPSNKVTEKGKYVELRCDPISGHTALYWYRQSLGQGPEFLIYFQGTGAADDSGLPNDRFFAVRPEGSVSTLKIQRTERGDSAVYLCASSLEGGGDTQYFGPGTRLTVL.

In regard to this clonotype: A much larger clone sits a single nucleotide away, making a read error possible. The chain carries TRBV7-6 and TRBJ2-7, with 7 nucleotides matching TRBD1. The J call may not be correct, given that the DNA end is closer to TRBJ2-5. CDR1 is SGHVS, CDR2 FNYEAQ, per germline. The CDR3 is made up of 16 amino acids. As DNA, the CDR3 is TGTGCCAGCAGCTTGGAACCCGAGACAGGGCTACAGACCCAGTACTTC. It yields the protein CASSLEPETGLQTQYF.

The genes are TRBV20-1 and TRBJ1-5, with D possibly matching TRBD1 (6 bases). The CDR3 contains 17 residues. V was shortened by 3 bases and J by 0 bases, with 18 bases between the two germline ends. From germline, CDR1 is DFQATT and CDR2 SNEGSKA (reference sequence). The CDR3 nucleotides read TGCAGTGCTAGCGAAATTTTACAGGGAAATAGCAATCAGCCCCAGCATTTT. This sequence encodes CSASEILQGNSNQPQHF.

This chain connects TRBV6-6 to TRBJ2-3; 9 nucleotides align to TRBD2. CDR1 is MNHNY, CDR2 SVGAGI, per germline (reference sequence). The CDR3 extends over 17 amino acids. Trimming removed 2 bases from V and 2 bases from J; junction bases left unmatched: 8. This CDR3 is CASSYASGTSYTDTQYF. The CDR3 bases are TGTGCCAGCAGTTACGCATCCGGGACTAGCTACACAGATACGCAGTATTTT.

This rearrangement joins TRBV12-3 or TRBV12-4 to TRBJ1-2, with D uncertain. CDR3 length: 11 amino acids. V lost 5 bases and J lost 10, with 11 bases in between. CDR3 coding DNA: TGTGCCAGCAGTACCGAAAGGGACTACACCTTC. This translates into CASSTERDYTF.

Comments on this clonotype: A much bigger clone sits one base away, suggesting this may be a read error. V is TRBV4-1 and J is TRBJ2-7; 8 bases match TRBD1. This CDR3 has 16 amino acids. CDR1 is MGHRA, CDR2 YSYEKL, per germline. The CDR3, as DNA: TGCGCCAGCAGCCAAGGAGTAATCCAGGGGGCAGGGGAGCGGTACTTC. Residues: CASSQGVIQGAGERYF.

The genes are TRBV7-2 and TRBJ1-2; maybe TRBD1 (5 bases). Germline-derived CDR1 and CDR2 are SGHTA and FQGNSA. The V and J ends lost 5 bases and 2 bases respectively, with 12 bases between them. The CDR3 is 14 residues long. DNA of the CDR3: TGTGCCAGCAGCCCGGACACCGGAAACTATGGCTACACCTTC. It encodes CASSPDTGNYGYTF.